These 10 T cell receptor beta chains share one sample of origin, sequenced in a study of circulating CD8 cells and anti-PD-1 response in melanoma. Using 15 ng of total RNA, TCR libraries were made with the QIAseq Immune Repertoire TCR panel. From the reads, TCRdb called clonotypes with MiXCR, one entry per CDR3 protein. The profile shows some 560 distinct CDR3 sequences, just over 8.5% of them singletons. Four subsets defined by PD-1 and/or TIGIT were sorted from live CD3+CD8+TCRalphabeta+ cells. This material consisted of CD8+ T cells from PBMCs, taken at baseline or after one month of anti-PD-1 therapy (not recorded which). These receptors all come from a human donor with melanoma.

This clonotype was observed once. The gene calls are TRBV5-4 and TRBJ2-2; TRBD2 agrees at 7 bases. Unmatched junction bases numbered 6, after V lost 2 bases and J lost 2 bases. The V gene's germline CDR1 is SGHNT and CDR2 YYREEE (reference sequence). The CDR3 sequence is 16 residues long. For the CDR3, the DNA is TGTGCCAGCAGCTTCTGGGAGGGAACAAACACCGGGGAGCTGTTTTTT. Translating it yields CASSFWEGTNTGELFF. Complete variable domain (other parts from reference TRBV5-4 and TRBJ2-2): ETGVTQSPTHLIKTRGQQVTLRCSSQSGHNTVSWYQQALGQGPQFIFQYYREEENGRGNFPPRFSGLQFPNYSSELNVNALELDDSALYLCASSFWEGTNTGELFFGEGSRLTVL.

By frequency in the sample, this clonotype is medium-sized (0.01 to 0.1%). The gene calls are TRBV5-5 and TRBJ2-1; D not resolved. Germline values: CDR1 SGHKS, CDR2 YYEKEE (reference sequence). The CDR3 loop spans 14 amino acids. V was shortened by 0 bases and J by 9 bases, with 13 bases between the two germline ends. CDR3 sequence: CASSLDGITGEQFF. CDR3 nucleotide sequence: TGTGCCAGCAGCTTGGATGGCATAACCGGTGAGCAGTTCTTC.

By its share, this clonotype is medium-sized. The chain uses TRBV28 and TRBJ2-7; no reliable D call. The CDR3 consists of 13 residues. V was cut by 2 bases and J by 0 bases, with 5 bases left in between. In germline, CDR1 is MDHEN, CDR2 SYDVKM. Here the CDR3 DNA reads TGTGCCAGCAGTTTAGTCGACTCCTACGAGCAGTACTTC. Translation gives CASSLVDSYEQYF.

In this sample, this clonotype turned up a few times. The rearrangement joins TRBV19 to TRBJ2-3; D is uncertain. The germline CDR1 and CDR2 sequences are LNHDA and SQIVND (reference sequence). Trimming left V 5 bases short and J 0 bases short, with 6 bases between. CDR3 length: 13 amino acids. The CDR3 region is CASSPYSTDTQYF. The CDR3 bases are TGTGCCAGTAGTCCATACAGCACAGATACGCAGTATTTT. Drawing the rest from reference TRBV19 and TRBJ2-3, the complete variable domain is DGGITQSPKYLFRKEGQNVTLSCEQNLNHDAMYWYRQDPGQGLRLIYYSQIVNDFQKGDIAEGYSVSREKKESFPLTVTSAQKNPTAFYLCASSPYSTDTQYFGPGTRLTVL.

The chain recombines TRBV19 with TRBJ1-1; D is uncertain. The CDR3 has 13 residues. Germline V gene lookup returns CDR1 LNHDA and CDR2 SQIVND (reference sequence). Trimming pared 6 bases from V and 3 bases from J, leaving 11 bases between. CDR3 protein: CASSLVRDTEAFF. The CDR3, as DNA: TGTGCCAGTAGCTTGGTGCGTGACACTGAAGCTTTCTTT.

In this sample, this clonotype is medium-sized (0.01 to 0.1%). This sequence joins TRBV7-6 and TRBJ2-1; D remains ambiguous. The CDR3 length is 15 residues. The germline gives CDR1 SGHVS, CDR2 FNYEAQ. V lost 1 base to trimming and J lost 4 bases, with 11 bases between them. The CDR3 sequence is CASSLVPDGYNEQFF. The CDR3 bases are TGTGCCAGCAGCTTAGTACCGGACGGTTACAATGAGCAGTTCTTC.

To note about this clonotype: Possible read error: a much larger clone is one base away. The CDR3 end shows no conserved phenylalanine or tryptophan, and so a read error is likely. V is TRBV19 and J is TRBJ2-5, with D possibly TRBD2 on 6 matching bases. Germline CDR1 and CDR2: LNHDA and SQIVND (reference sequence). CDR3 length: 12 amino acids. With 6 bases removed from V and 5 bases from J, the gap between germline ends came to 10 bases. The CDR3 sequence is CASRQAGETQYL. DNA of the CDR3: TGTGCCAGTAGACAGGCGGGGGAGACCCAGTACCTC.

This clonotype is deemed medium-sized. This chain joins TRBV27 and TRBJ2-7, with 13 nucleotides matching TRBD2. The trim removed 5 bases at V and 1 base at J, leaving 2 bases unmatched. The CDR3 length is 15 residues. Germline CDR1 is MNHEY and CDR2 is SMNVEV (reference sequence). Here the CDR3 reads CASSTTSGGSYEQYF. DNA for the CDR3: TGTGCCAGCAGTACGACTAGCGGGGGGTCCTACGAGCAGTACTTC.

This clonotype is categorized as large (0.1 to 1%). The chain is built from TRBV5-4 and TRBJ2-1; a possible D gene is TRBD1 (6 bases). Germline values: CDR1 SGHNT, CDR2 YYREEE (reference sequence). The V end lost 1 base, the J end lost 8 bases, and 13 bases lay between the germline ends. The CDR3 runs to 14 residues. The CDR3 region is CASSLSGQLHEQFF. The CDR3, as DNA: TGTGCCAGCAGCTTGTCGGGACAACTCCATGAGCAGTTCTTC.

Relative to its sample, this clonotype is large. The chain links TRBV18 to TRBJ2-1, with a weak D call TRBD1 (5 bases). Germline V lookup: CDR1 KGHSH, CDR2 LQKENI. The CDR3 is made up of 15 amino acids. With 3 bases removed from V and 5 bases from J, the gap between germline ends came to 14 bases. The CDR3 bases are TGTGCCAGCTCACCCGAACAGGACCCTAACAATGAGCAGTTCTTC. It is translated as CASSPEQDPNNEQFF.